This is a list of T cell receptor beta chains from one sample in a study of T-cell reconstitution after alpha-beta-depleted transplantation in children. Via MiXCR, TCRdb re-called the PCR reads, giving one row per CDR3 protein. This table holds some 530,000 distinct CDR3 sequences, roughly an eighth found once. Sequencing was performed on PBMCs from the stem cell graft donor, taken from the stem cell graft. The source of these receptors is a human donor who donated a stem cell graft to a child with combined immunodeficiency. CDR3s include the opening cysteine and the closing phenylalanine or tryptophan. The D gene is left open where the match is weak. Size tells how often a clone was seen (once, few, many) or the class of an expanded clone, and some rows leave it out.

clone_size d_call j_call v_call cdr3_aa cdr3_nt
NA NA TRBJ1-1 TRBV7-9 CASGLQGATEAFF TGTGCCAGCGGACTACAGGGAGCCACTGAAGCTTTCTTT
few TRBD2 TRBJ2-2 TRBV10-3 CAISESTSGVTGELFF TGTGCCATCAGTGAGTCGACTAGCGGGGTCACCGGGGAGCTGTTTTTT
few TRBD1 TRBJ1-6 TRBV6-1 CASRQGQGYSPLHF TGTGCCAGCAGACAGGGACAGGGCTACTCACCCCTCCACTTT
many NA TRBJ2-3 TRBV7-2 CASSLAYSTDTQYF TGTGCCAGCAGCTTAGCCTACTCGACAGATACGCAGTATTTT
many NA TRBJ2-7 TRBV6-2/TRBV6-3 CASSPVGDPYEQYF TGTGCCAGCAGTCCCGTGGGGGACCCCTACGAGCAGTACTTC
NA NA TRBJ2-5 TRBV3-1 CASSQGTFTGETQYF TGTGCCAGCAGCCAAGGGACATTTACGGGAGAGACCCAGTACTTC
few NA TRBJ2-7 TRBV9 CASSVGSGLSYEQYF TGTGCCAGCAGCGTCGGATCGGGCCTCTCCTACGAGCAGTACTTC
few NA TRBJ1-3 TRBV4-1 CASSHSGSWYF TGCGCCAGCAGCCATTCCGGGAGCTGGTATTTT
NA NA TRBJ2-1 TRBV12-3/TRBV12-4 CASSFRLRDNEQFF TGTGCCAGCAGTTTTAGACTACGAGACAATGAGCAGTTCTTC
many NA TRBJ2-7 TRBV9 CASSPPGSSRMEQYF TGTGCCAGCAGCCCTCCCGGGTCGTCCAGGATGGAGCAGTACTTC
few NA TRBJ1-2 TRBV29-1 CSVEDLYLLTGDGYTF TGCAGCGTTGAAGATCTTTACCTTCTCACAGGTGATGGCTACACCTTC
NA TRBD2 TRBJ2-1 TRBV2 CASREYGTSSHNEQFF TGTGCCAGCAGGGAATACGGGACTAGCTCCCACAATGAGCAGTTCTTC
many TRBD2 TRBJ2-3 TRBV9 CASSASGTGGDTQYF TGTGCCAGCAGTGCCAGCGGGACGGGTGGAGATACGCAGTATTTT
few TRBD1 TRBJ1-2 TRBV12-3/TRBV12-4 CASSSAGGWILSGYTF TGTGCCAGCAGTTCCGCAGGGGGTTGGATTCTTAGTGGCTACACCTTC
NA NA TRBJ1-4 TRBV12-3/TRBV12-4 CASSWGPEKLFF TGTGCCAGCAGTTGGGGACCTGAAAAACTGTTTTTT
NA TRBD2 TRBJ2-7 TRBV27 CASSFPAGGSSYEQYF TGTGCCAGCAGTTTTCCAGCGGGGGGGAGCTCCTACGAGCAGTACTTC
few TRBD1 TRBJ1-4 TRBV5-1 CASSSRQGGEKLFF TGCGCCAGCAGCTCGAGACAGGGGGGTGAAAAACTGTTTTTT
NA NA TRBJ1-4 TRBV30 CAWSPRLDEKLFF TGTGCCTGGAGTCCCCGACTCGATGAAAAACTGTTTTTT
NA TRBD1 TRBJ2-2 TRBV7-9 CASSVTQGARTGELFF TGTGCCAGCAGCGTGACACAGGGGGCTCGAACCGGGGAGCTGTTTTTT
few NA TRBJ1-5 TRBV24-1 CATSDPSRNQPQHF TGTGCCACCAGTGATCCTTCCCGGAATCAGCCCCAGCATTTT
few TRBD2 TRBJ2-3 TRBV29-1 CSVEGGRDSTDTQYF TGCAGCGTTGAAGGTGGGAGGGATAGCACAGATACGCAGTATTTT
many TRBD1 TRBJ2-7 TRBV29-1 CSVDSQGESYEQYF TGCAGCGTTGATTCCCAGGGGGAGTCCTACGAGCAGTACTTC
NA TRBD2 TRBJ2-7 TRBV7-2 CASSLESSGLYEQYF TGTGCCAGCAGCTTAGAGTCTAGCGGCCTATACGAGCAGTACTTC
NA TRBD1 TRBJ2-2 TRBV30 CAWTRQGATGELFF TGTGCCTGGACACGACAGGGGGCCACCGGGGAGCTGTTTTTT
NA TRBD1 TRBJ2-5 TRBV12-3/TRBV12-4 CASSARDRDQETQYF TGTGCCAGCAGCGCCCGGGACAGGGACCAAGAGACCCAGTACTTC
few TRBD1 TRBJ2-7 TRBV12-3/TRBV12-4 CASSLARGTGISYEQYF TGTGCCAGCAGTTTAGCGCGAGGGACAGGGATTTCCTACGAGCAGTACTTC
few NA TRBJ1-2 TRBV3-1 CASSPRGDGYGYTF TGTGCCAGCAGTCCCCGCGGGGACGGTTATGGCTACACCTTC
many NA TRBJ1-2 TRBV12-3/TRBV12-4 CASSLEERGYTF TGTGCCAGCAGTTTAGAGGAACGGGGCTACACCTTC
NA NA TRBJ2-1 TRBV7-2 CASNPRGRLSSYNEQFF TGTGCCAGCAACCCAAGAGGGCGGTTAAGCTCCTACAATGAGCAGTTCTTC
many TRBD2 TRBJ2-1 TRBV29-1 CSVQTSGRKDEQFF TGCAGCGTCCAGACTAGCGGGAGGAAGGATGAGCAGTTCTTC
few NA TRBJ1-5 TRBV6-1 CASRKGGVNNQPQHF TGTGCCAGCAGGAAGGGGGGGGTCAACAATCAGCCCCAGCATTTT
NA NA TRBJ2-7 TRBV7-9 CASRGVEGEQYF TGTGCCAGCAGAGGTGTTGAGGGCGAGCAGTACTTC
many NA TRBJ2-7 TRBV30 CAWSAGLYRYF TGTGCCTGGAGTGCTGGGCTCTATCGGTACTTC
few NA TRBJ2-2 TRBV3-1 CASSQGFNTGELFF TGTGCCAGCAGCCAAGGTTTTAACACCGGGGAGCTGTTTTTT
NA TRBD1 TRBJ1-4 TRBV14 CASSQTGATNEKLFF TGTGCCAGCAGCCAAACAGGGGCAACTAATGAAAAACTGTTTTTT
many TRBD2 TRBJ2-1 TRBV7-3 CASRVTSANNEQFF TGTGCCAGCAGGGTGACTAGCGCCAACAATGAGCAGTTCTTC